This passage covers 21 T cell receptor beta chains from one sample sequenced in a study of blood T cell repertoires in COVID-19. The assay was immunoSEQ multiplex PCR, and TCRdb's table has in-frame clones only and misses some. The sample shows about 330,000 clones, around 92% of them seen only once. Sequenced: peripheral blood. Receptors were obtained from a man in his late teens or twenties who had recovered from COVID-19.

V usage is TRBV7-6 and J usage is TRBJ2-5, with D maybe TRBD1 (6 bases). CDR1 is SGHVS, CDR2 FNYEAQ, per germline. The CDR3 has 16 amino acids. Trimming left V 1 base short and J 1 base short, with 13 bases between. In nucleotides, the CDR3 is TGTGCCAGCAGCTTAGTCCCCATCAGGGGCCAAGAGACCCAGTACTTC. Translating gives CASSLVPIRGQETQYF.

V usage is TRBV19 and J usage is TRBJ2-5, with TRBD2 as a possible D gene (7 bases). The CDR3 sequence is 12 residues long. Looked up from germline, CDR1 is LNHDA and CDR2 is SQIVND (reference sequence). Trimming pared 5 bases from V and 5 bases from J, leaving 9 bases between. The CDR3 DNA is TGTGCCAGTAGTGGGGGGGCGGAGACCCAGTACTTC. Protein sequence: CASSGGAETQYF.

In its sample, this clone was seen a few times. The chain joins TRBV29-1 to TRBJ1-2, with TRBD1 matching 9 bases. With 5 bases clipped from V and 3 bases from J, the junction kept 13 bases outside the gene matches. The CDR3 extends over 16 amino acids. CDR1 SQVTM and CDR2 ANQGSEA come from the germline V gene. The CDR3 sequence: CSVTSGTGTLHYGYTF. CDR3 sequence (DNA): TGCAGCGTTACGTCCGGGACAGGGACCTTACACTATGGCTACACCTTC.

This rearrangement joins TRBV5-6 to TRBJ2-7; D unclear. The ends were cut back, 0 bases at V and 3 bases at J, with 4 bases in the middle. Germline CDR1 reads SGHDT; CDR2 reads YYEEEE. This CDR3 has 12 residues. This chain's CDR3 is CASSLVNYEQYF. CDR3 DNA sequence: TGTGCCAGCAGCTTGGTTAACTACGAGCAGTACTTC.

V usage is TRBV6-5 and J usage is TRBJ1-2, with 11 bases lining up with TRBD1. V gave up 6 bases and J gave up 8 bases; unmatched junction bases: 5. The CDR3 spans 13 residues. The germline CDR1 and CDR2 sequences are MNHEY and SVGAGI. The DNA of the CDR3 is TGTGCCAGCAGACTGGGACAGGGGGGAGGCTACACCTTC. This sequence encodes CASRLGQGGGYTF.

V usage is TRBV5-1 and J usage is TRBJ2-1; D perhaps matches TRBD2 (5 bases). Between the trimmed V and J ends, which lost 5 bases and 4 bases, there was a span of 13 bases. The CDR3 spans 14 residues. The germline V gene has CDR1 SGHRS and CDR2 YFSETQ. CDR3 sequence (DNA): TGCGCCAGCAGGCCGGACTCCTCATACAATGAGCAGTTCTTC. Protein: CASRPDSSYNEQFF.

The V call is TRBV27, the J call TRBJ2-3; D is possibly TRBD1 (6 bases). Germline V lookup: CDR1 MNHEY, CDR2 SMNVEV (reference sequence). This CDR3 spans 15 amino acids. V was clipped by 2 bases and J by 1 base, with 10 bases between them. The DNA of the CDR3 is TGTGCCAGCAGTTTACAGGGGTTGCGCACAGATACGCAGTATTTT. Encoded protein: CASSLQGLRTDTQYF.

The sample holds one count of this clone. The V call is TRBV19, the J call TRBJ1-3; D is undetermined. The V gene's germline CDR1 is LNHDA and CDR2 SQIVND (reference sequence). The V gene lost 5 bases and the J gene lost 1 base, with 9 bases spanning the gap. The CDR3 length is 14 residues. For the CDR3, the DNA is TGTGCCAGTAGTTCGAGGGAATCTGGAAACACCATATATTTT. The encoded protein is CASSSRESGNTIYF.

The chain joins TRBV7-2 to TRBJ2-5, with TRBD2 matching over 7 bases. The V gene end was trimmed by 4 bases and the J gene end by 5 bases; junction bases not matched to a gene: 10. Germline CDR1 is SGHTA and CDR2 is FQGNSA. The CDR3 is made up of 15 amino acids. CDR3 region: CASSSREATRETQYF. The CDR3 coding sequence is TGTGCCAGCAGCTCCCGGGAGGCGACTAGGGAGACCCAGTACTTC.

This clone appeared a single time. The rearrangement joins TRBV19 to TRBJ2-3; 7 nucleotides align to TRBD1. The V gene end was trimmed by 5 bases and the J gene end by 3 bases; junction bases not matched to a gene: 5. CDR1 and CDR2 (germline): LNHDA, SQIVND (reference sequence). CDR3 size: 14 residues. In DNA form, the CDR3 reads TGTGCCAGTAGTCTATGGACAGGAACAGATACGCAGTATTTT. This translates into CASSLWTGTDTQYF.

The J gene is TRBJ1-2, the V gene TRBV19; TRBD1 agrees at 12 bases. This CDR3 region has 15 residues. The trim removed 5 bases at V and 7 bases at J, leaving 8 bases unmatched. CDR1 and CDR2 from the germline V gene are LNHDA and SQIVND (reference sequence). The CDR3 loop reads CASSLGTGGETGYTF. CDR3 sequence (DNA): TGTGCCAGTAGTCTCGGGACAGGGGGCGAGACTGGCTACACCTTC.

The V call is TRBV19, the J call TRBJ1-2; 12 bases are a match to TRBD1. This CDR3 comprises 16 residues. After removal of 5 bases from V and 4 bases from J, the junction contained 8 bases not matched to a gene. Germline values: CDR1 LNHDA, CDR2 SQIVND (reference sequence). CDR3 residues: CASSWGQGARGYGYTF. The CDR3 nucleotides are TGTGCCAGTAGTTGGGGACAGGGGGCTCGTGGCTATGGCTACACCTTC.

This chain uses TRBV6-2 or TRBV6-3 with TRBJ1-5; 10 bases map to TRBD1. The CDR3 spans 19 residues. After removal of 2 bases from V and 0 bases from J, the junction contained 10 bases not matched to a gene. Germline CDR1 and CDR2: MNHEY and SVGEGT. The CDR3 spells CASSYVTGGIGYSNQPQHF. Written as DNA, the CDR3 is TGTGCCAGCAGTTACGTGACAGGGGGCATAGGGTATAGCAATCAGCCCCAGCATTTT.

The rearrangement links TRBV18 to TRBJ1-1; TRBD1 matches at 7 bases. The junction had 6 bases not matched to a gene; V was cut back by 0 bases and J by 5 bases. Germline V gives CDR1 KGHSH, CDR2 LQKENI. The CDR3 spans 15 residues. The CDR3 sequence is CASSPPGAGGTEAFF. CDR3 bases: TGTGCCAGCTCACCACCCGGCGCAGGGGGGACTGAAGCTTTCTTT.

The chain couples TRBV5-1 to TRBJ2-1, with 10 positions matching TRBD1. The CDR3 is made up of 15 amino acids. V gave up 4 bases and J gave up 8 bases; unmatched junction bases: 9. Germline loops: CDR1 SGHRS, CDR2 YFSETQ. The CDR3 DNA follows: TGCGCCAGCAGCCACCAGGGGACAGGGGTCTATGAGCAGTTCTTC. This encodes CASSHQGTGVYEQFF.

This clone was seen a single time. The rearrangement links TRBV7-3 to TRBJ2-2; possible D gene TRBD2, 6 bases. The germline gives CDR1 SGHTA, CDR2 FQGTGA. Trimming removed 1 base at V and 2 bases at J, with 8 bases between. The CDR3 spans 15 residues. The CDR3 is CASSLIGSNTGELFF. CDR3 coding DNA: TGTGCCAGCAGCTTAATCGGGAGCAACACCGGGGAGCTGTTTTTT.

This clone was recorded once. The V and J genes are TRBV9 and TRBJ2-1, with 8 positions matching TRBD2. Germline CDR1 and CDR2: SGDLS and YYNGEE. This CDR3 region has 14 residues. With 0 bases clipped from V and 9 bases from J, the junction kept 5 bases outside the gene matches. The DNA of the CDR3 is TGTGCCAGCAGCGTAGAGGGACTAGTGGTTGAGCAGTTCTTC. It yields the protein CASSVEGLVVEQFF.

The V gene is TRBV20-1, the J gene TRBJ2-2; TRBD1 aligns across 7 bases. The V gene's germline CDR1 is DFQATT and CDR2 SNEGSKA (reference sequence). Trimming took 3 bases from V and 0 from J; bases not matched to a gene: 7. The CDR3 is 16 residues long. The CDR3 protein is CSASQFGTANTGELFF. In DNA form, the CDR3 reads TGCAGTGCTAGTCAGTTCGGGACAGCGAACACCGGGGAGCTGTTTTTT.

The rearrangement joins TRBV10-2 to TRBJ2-7; possibly TRBD1 for D (6 bases). CDR1 and CDR2 (germline): WSHSY, SAAADI. Trimming shortened V by 0 bases and J by 6 bases, and 15 bases separated the two germline ends. The CDR3 consists of 15 residues. The CDR3 here is CASSESRDPQGEQYF. The CDR3 DNA is TGCGCCAGCAGTGAGTCCCGGGACCCACAGGGCGAGCAGTACTTC.

The chain has TRBV27 and TRBJ2-7; perhaps TRBD1 as D (5 bases). The germline CDR1 and CDR2 sequences are MNHEY and SMNVEV (reference sequence). V lost 1 base and J lost 2, with 9 bases in between. This CDR3 region has 14 residues. The CDR3 is CASSLFQGTYEQYF. CDR3 coding DNA: TGTGCCAGCAGTTTATTTCAGGGTACCTACGAGCAGTACTTC.

In DNA form, the CDR3 reads TGTGCCAGCCGCGACAGAGACCATGGAGAGACCCAGTACTTC. Encoded protein: CASRDRDHGETQYF. This sequence joins TRBV6-5 and TRBJ2-5, with D maybe TRBD1 (5 bases). Germline V gene lookup returns CDR1 MNHEY and CDR2 SVGAGI. The V end lost 8 bases, the J end lost 4 bases, and 17 bases lay between the germline ends. This CDR3 comprises 14 residues.